Presented here are 6 T cell receptor beta chains from one specimen sequenced in a study of spatial heterogeneity in lung cancer. Notes on the study in general: Counts that tracked tumor mutation counts were those of expanded intratumoral alpha and beta TCRs.

MiXCR, applied by TCRdb to the 5' RACE reads, yields one record per CDR3 protein. This table has 25,000 to 30,000 distinct CDR3 sequences, 7.1% appearing once. Indicated time point: sample taken at primary tumor resection. Their target antigens are unknown. The sample was lung tumor tissue, taken at surgery. The receptors stem from a male donor with early-stage non-small cell lung cancer.

This sequence joins TRBV28 and TRBJ2-3; TRBD2 matches 10 bases. The CDR3 length is 14 residues. Germline loops: CDR1 MDHEN, CDR2 SYDVKM. The V segment lost 6 bases and the J segment 7 bases; nucleotides outside the gene matches: 7. CDR3 residues: CASSLAGGANTQYF. The DNA of the CDR3 is TGTGCCAGCAGCTTAGCGGGGGGCGCGAATACGCAGTATTTT.

Many counts were recorded for this clonotype. The chain joins TRBV5-1 to TRBJ1-1; 8 bases fit TRBD1. Per the germline V gene, CDR1 is SGHRS and CDR2 is YFSETQ. J gave up 7 bases and V 6 bases, and 11 bases lay outside the gene matches. The CDR3 is 14 residues long. The CDR3 DNA reads TGCGCCAGCAATAGGGGGACAGGCAGCCGTGAAGCTTTCTTT. Encoded protein: CASNRGTGSREAFF.

The sample holds a few counts of this clonotype. The CDR3 DNA follows: TGCGCCAGCAGCTCCGGGACAGGGGCCGACTATGGCTACACCTTC. As protein: CASSSGTGADYGYTF. The chain carries TRBV5-1 and TRBJ1-2, with 10 positions matching TRBD1. V trimming: 3 bases; J trimming: 3 bases; junction bases outside the gene matches: 5. This CDR3 comprises 15 residues. Germline V gene sequence: CDR1 SGHRS, CDR2 YFSETQ. Full variable domain (rest looked up from reference TRBV5-1 and TRBJ1-2): KAGVTQTPRYLIKTRGQQVTLSCSPISGHRSVSWYQQTPGQGLQFLFEYFSETQRNKGNFPGRFSGRQFSNSRSEMNVSTLELGDSALYLCASSSGTGADYGYTFGSGTRLTVV.

Many counts were recorded for this clonotype. This chain uses TRBV5-1 with TRBJ2-7; 7 positions agree with TRBD2. With 0 bases clipped from V and 5 bases from J, the junction kept 5 bases outside the gene matches. The germline V gene has CDR1 SGHRS and CDR2 YFSETQ. This CDR3 spans 14 amino acids. The CDR3 spells CASSLVQSGDEQYF. As DNA, the CDR3 is TGCGCCAGCAGCTTGGTCCAGAGCGGGGACGAGCAGTACTTC.

This clonotype has ten or more counts. This chain links TRBV6-2 or TRBV6-3 with TRBJ2-3, with 10 bases that match TRBD2. This CDR3 region has 13 residues. Germline lookup yields CDR1 MNHEY and CDR2 SVGEGT. The V gene end was trimmed by 10 bases and the J gene end by 3 bases; junction bases not matched to a gene: 4. CDR3 nucleotide sequence: TGTGCCACCAGGACTAGCGGAACAGATACGCAGTATTTT. Protein product: CATRTSGTDTQYF.

This clonotype was counted at least ten times. V gene TRBV5-5 combines with J gene TRBJ2-3; D is perhaps TRBD1 (5 bases). Germline V gives CDR1 SGHKS, CDR2 YYEKEE (reference sequence). V lost 2 bases and J lost 1, with 5 bases in between. The CDR3 is 13 amino acids. CDR3 loop: CASSLGGTDTQYF. The CDR3 DNA sequence: TGTGCCAGCAGCTTAGGGGGCACAGATACGCAGTATTTT.